Listed here are 6 T cell receptor beta chains from one sample, sequenced in a study of cytomegalovirus exposure and HLA in healthy donors. PCR was performed using 60 Vbeta and 13 Jbeta primers. Sequenced by immunoSEQ multiplex PCR; TCRdb stores in-frame clones only, minus some. This table has 150,000 to 200,000 clones, about 81% appearing once. The sample was PBMCs. The receptors here all came from a girl aged 2-10 years in good health and CMV-seropositive.

This clone appeared a few times. The chain joins TRBV6-4 to TRBJ2-2; D is unclear. V dropped 6 bases and J dropped 0 bases, with 11 bases sitting between them. The CDR3 spans 15 residues. Per germline, CDR1 MRHNA and CDR2 SNTAGT. CDR3 sequence: CASSQEAANTGELFF. The CDR3 DNA follows: TGTGCCAGCAGCCAAGAGGCCGCGAACACCGGGGAGCTGTTTTTT.

The chain has TRBV4-1 and TRBJ2-7; 9 nucleotides align to TRBD1. Germline CDR1 MGHRA, CDR2 YSYEKL. V was pared by 1 base and J by 3 bases, with 10 bases of the junction left unmatched. The CDR3 runs to 17 residues. CDR3 bases: TGCGCCAGCAGCCAAGGGGGCGTTCCGGGACAGGGCTACGAGCAGTACTTC. Protein product: CASSQGGVPGQGYEQYF.

This rearrangement joins TRBV5-1 to TRBJ2-7; TRBD1 aligns across 12 bases. Per the germline V gene, CDR1 is SGHRS and CDR2 is YFSETQ. The J segment lost 5 bases and the V segment lost 5 bases, leaving 5 bases of the junction unmatched. CDR3 size: 14 residues. CDR3 amino acids: CASSSGTGGNEQYF. Written as DNA, the CDR3 is TGCGCCAGCAGTTCCGGGACAGGGGGCAACGAGCAGTACTTC.

This chain joins TRBV27 and TRBJ1-2; no definite D call. V lost 2 bases to trimming and J lost 3 bases, with 7 bases between them. This CDR3 comprises 13 residues. Germline V gene sequence: CDR1 MNHEY, CDR2 SMNVEV (reference sequence). The CDR3 reads CASSLREDYGYTF. CDR3 coding DNA: TGTGCCAGCAGTTTACGGGAGGACTATGGCTACACCTTC.

This chain links TRBV2 with TRBJ2-1; D unresolved. V dropped 5 bases and J dropped 4 bases, with 3 bases sitting between them. Germline V gene sequence: CDR1 SNHLY, CDR2 FYNNEI. This CDR3 comprises 11 residues. The CDR3 DNA sequence: TGTGCCAGCAGTTCTTACAATGAGCAGTTCTTC. Translated, it gives CASSSYNEQFF.

This chain links TRBV28 with TRBJ2-3; TRBD1 matches at 11 bases. This CDR3 is 16 amino acids long. With V trimmed by 6 bases and J by 3 bases, 8 bases remained unmatched. Germline V gives CDR1 MDHEN, CDR2 SYDVKM. CDR3 nucleotides: TGTGCCAGCAGGGGGACAGGGGGTTTTTTTACAGATACGCAGTATTTT. It encodes CASRGTGGFFTDTQYF.